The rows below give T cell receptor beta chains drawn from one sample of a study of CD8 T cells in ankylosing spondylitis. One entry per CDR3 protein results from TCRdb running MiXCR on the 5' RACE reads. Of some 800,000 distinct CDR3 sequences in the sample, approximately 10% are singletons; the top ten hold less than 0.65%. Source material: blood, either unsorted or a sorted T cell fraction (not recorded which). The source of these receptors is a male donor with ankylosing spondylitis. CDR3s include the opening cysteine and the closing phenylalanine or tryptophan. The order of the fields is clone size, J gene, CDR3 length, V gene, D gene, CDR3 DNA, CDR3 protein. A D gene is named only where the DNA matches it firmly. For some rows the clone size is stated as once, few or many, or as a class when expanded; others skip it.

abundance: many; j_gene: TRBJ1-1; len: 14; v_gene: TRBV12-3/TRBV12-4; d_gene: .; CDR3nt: TGTGCCAGCAGTTACGGACACCTGAACACTGAAGCTTTCTTT; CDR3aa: CASSYGHLNTEAFF
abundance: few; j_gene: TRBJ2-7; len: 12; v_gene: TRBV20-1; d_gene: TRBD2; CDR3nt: TGCAGTGCTAGGAAGGGAGGGTACGAGCAGTACTTC; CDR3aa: CSARKGGYEQYF
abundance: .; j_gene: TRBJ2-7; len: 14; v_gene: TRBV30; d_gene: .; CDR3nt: TGTGCCTGGAGTGGGGGGGGCGGTGGCTACGAGCAGTACTTC; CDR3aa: CAWSGGGGGYEQYF
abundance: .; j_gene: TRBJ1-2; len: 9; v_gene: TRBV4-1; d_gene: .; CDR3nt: TGCGCCAGCAGCCAGGTGCACACCTTC; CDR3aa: CASSQVHTF
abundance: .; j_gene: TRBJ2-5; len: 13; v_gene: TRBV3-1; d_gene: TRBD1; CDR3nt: TGTGCCAGCACCGACAGGGGTAGCGAGACCCAGTACTTC; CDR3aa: CASTDRGSETQYF
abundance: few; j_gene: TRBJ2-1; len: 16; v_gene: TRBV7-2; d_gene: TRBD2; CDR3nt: TGTGCCAGCAGCCGAAGCGGGACTAGCGGGGGCAATGAGCAGTTCTTC; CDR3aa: CASSRSGTSGGNEQFF
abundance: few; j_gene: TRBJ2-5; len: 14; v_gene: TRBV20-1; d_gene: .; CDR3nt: TGCAGTGCTCGCCGGGGTGTCTGGGGAGAGACCCAGTACTTC; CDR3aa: CSARRGVWGETQYF
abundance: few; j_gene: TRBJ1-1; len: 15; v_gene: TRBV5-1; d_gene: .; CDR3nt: TGCGCCAGCAGCTTGGCCCCTGCAGGGGATACTGAAGCTTTCTTT; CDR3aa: CASSLAPAGDTEAFF
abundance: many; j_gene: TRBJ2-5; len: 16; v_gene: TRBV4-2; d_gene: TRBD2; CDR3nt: TGTGCCAGCAGCCAAGCGTCTAGCGGGAGCCAAGAGACCCAGTACTTC; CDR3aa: CASSQASSGSQETQYF
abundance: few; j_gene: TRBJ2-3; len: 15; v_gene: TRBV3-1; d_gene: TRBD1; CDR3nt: TGTGCCAGCAGCCGCAATACAGGGGGCTCAGATACGCAGTATTTT; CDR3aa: CASSRNTGGSDTQYF
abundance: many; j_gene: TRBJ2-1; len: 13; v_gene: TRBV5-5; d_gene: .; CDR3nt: TGTGCCAGCAGCTTAGACGTGTACAATGAGCAGTTCTTC; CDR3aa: CASSLDVYNEQFF
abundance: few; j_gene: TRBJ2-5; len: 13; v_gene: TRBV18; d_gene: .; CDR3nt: TGTGCCAGCACGCGGGATTATGACGAGACCCAGTACTTC; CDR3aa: CASTRDYDETQYF
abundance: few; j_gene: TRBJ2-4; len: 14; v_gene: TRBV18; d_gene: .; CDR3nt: TGTGCCAGCTCACCACCCGACGGGAAAAACATTCAGTACTTC; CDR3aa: CASSPPDGKNIQYF